The clone carrying this T cell receptor (beta chain) was recorded a few times. What it binds is unknown. The sample belongs to a study of cytomegalovirus exposure and HLA in healthy donors. Study conclusions and caveats: Some V segments, TRBV6-2 and TRBV6-3 among them, were indistinguishable and were therefore excluded. Most subjects' HLA-A and HLA-B alleles were reportedly predicted from TCR beta sequences.

It was with 60 Vbeta and 13 Jbeta primers that the PCR ran. Authors' data handling: In a later analysis, the count reached 82 million or so unique TCR beta chains, with around 11 million shared. Using immunoSEQ multiplex PCR, the repertoire was profiled, and TCRdb retains in-frame clones only, with some absent. The DNA gave D and trimming, while V, J and clone size come from that table. Among more than 200,000 clones, about 75% were seen once, and the ten largest hold 1.5% to 2%. CDR1 and CDR2 (germline): SGHVS, FQNEAQ. J lost 5 bases, V lost 4 bases, and 8 bases had no gene match. CDR3 length: 15 amino acids.

The chain uses TRBV7-8 and TRBJ2-7; 10 positions match TRBD2. This TCR was recovered from a male donor in good health and CMV-seronegative. Sequencing was carried out using PBMCs. The DNA of the CDR3 is TGTGCCAGCAGCTGGCCTAGCGGGAGTCGAAACGAGCAGTACTTC. Protein product: CASSWPSGSRNEQYF.